The source of this TCR beta chain is a study of shared clonotypes between healthy human individuals. Unmatched junction bases numbered 4, after V lost 1 base and J lost 7 bases. The CDR3 loop spans 14 amino acids. The germline V gene has CDR1 LNHNV and CDR2 YYDKDF (reference sequence). Here immunoSEQ multiplex PCR was the method, and the copy in TCRdb shows in-frame clones only, minus some. In the table there are a few hundred thousand clones, more than 95% of which are singletons. The receptor was derived from a woman in her twenties or thirties in good health. The chain couples TRBV15 to TRBJ2-5, with TRBD1 identical over 9 bases. Sequenced: naive CD4+ T cells sorted from blood. Subset indicated: CD45RA+ positively selected. The DNA of the CDR3 is TGTGCCACCAGCAGAGCACAGGGGGCTTGGACCCAGTACTTC. It encodes CATSRAQGAWTQYF.